Below are 32 T cell receptor beta chains sequenced from a single sample in a study of T cells in Graves' hyperthyroidism and ophthalmopathy. The investigators amplified TCR beta CDR3 regions from RNA transcripts. HTBI primers were employed in a first-round RT-PCR of the TCR CDR3. MiXCR, applied by TCRdb to the multiplex PCR reads, yields one record per CDR3 protein. The table lists about 610,000 distinct CDR3 sequences, about a sixth of them singletons, with less than 3.5% in the top ten. Sequencing was done on a sample of blood. The source of these receptors is a woman aged 40 to 49 with Graves' ophthalmopathy.

This clonotype was seen at least ten times. This chain links TRBV30 with TRBJ2-1; 8 bases match TRBD1. The CDR3 has 15 residues. The V and J ends lost 1 base and 7 bases, in that order; junction bases with no gene match: 9. Germline values: CDR1 GTSNPN, CDR2 SVGIG (reference sequence). Here the CDR3 reads CAWSGTRTGWNEQFF. DNA for the CDR3: TGTGCCTGGAGTGGGACCCGGACAGGGTGGAATGAGCAGTTCTTC.

The rearrangement links TRBV9 to TRBJ1-1; possible D gene TRBD1, 5 bases. Germline V CDR1 and CDR2: SGDLS, YYNGEE. CDR3 size: 15 residues. The V end lost 3 bases, the J end lost 2 bases, and 14 bases lay between the germline ends. CDR3 nucleotide sequence: TGTGCCAGCAGCGCCATCTCAGACAGCAACACTGAAGCTTTCTTT. This gives the protein CASSAISDSNTEAFF.

This clonotype was found a few times. The gene calls are TRBV24-1 and TRBJ2-5; D remains ambiguous. The CDR3 totals 13 residues. CDR1 is KGHDR and CDR2 is SFDVKD in the germline V gene. V was trimmed by 4 bases and J by 0 bases, leaving 5 bases between them. The CDR3 reads CATSDSNQETQYF. The CDR3 DNA follows: TGTGCCACCAGTGACTCCAACCAAGAGACCCAGTACTTC.

The CDR3 sequence is CASRDPRHEQYF. The CDR3 nucleotides read TGTGCCAGCAGGGACCCTCGTCACGAGCAGTACTTC. The genes are TRBV6-1 and TRBJ2-7; D is undetermined. This CDR3 is built from 12 residues. Germline V gives CDR1 MNHNS, CDR2 SASEGT. V was clipped by 6 bases and J by 5 bases, with 11 bases between them.

This clonotype was counted ten times or more. This chain connects TRBV5-5 to TRBJ1-3; weak D call: TRBD1 (6 bases). V dropped 4 bases and J dropped 4 bases, with 9 bases sitting between them. Germline assignment: CDR1 SGHKS and CDR2 YYEKEE (reference sequence). The CDR3 contains 13 residues. CDR3 DNA sequence: TGTGCCAGCAGCACCGGGACAGGAAACACCATATATTTT. Its translation is CASSTGTGNTIYF. The whole variable domain, remainder taken from reference TRBV5-5 and TRBJ1-3, is DAGVTQSPTHLIKTRGQQVTLRCSPISGHKSVSWYQQVLGQGPQFIFQYYEKEERGRGNFPDRFSARQFPNYSSELNVNALLLGDSALYLCASSTGTGNTIYFGEGSWLTVV.

The rearrangement links TRBV5-1 to TRBJ2-1, with 11 bases identical to TRBD2. This CDR3 is 16 amino acids long. Losses at the gene ends were 4 bases for V and 6 bases for J; bases not matched to a gene: 9. CDR1 is SGHRS and CDR2 is YFSETQ in the germline V gene. CDR3 coding DNA: TGCGCCAGCAGCCCGGGGGGTAGCGGGAGGGCCAATGAGCAGTTCTTC. Translated: CASSPGGSGRANEQFF.

This clonotype was seen at least ten times. The V call is TRBV20-1, the J call TRBJ1-4; TRBD1 is a possible D gene (5 bases). This CDR3 has 14 residues. From germline, CDR1 is DFQATT and CDR2 SNEGSKA (reference sequence). V was clipped by 2 bases and J by 7 bases, with 14 bases between them. The CDR3 DNA reads as TGCAGTGCTAGAACCCGAGGGGCGAGTGAAAAACTGTTTTTT. Translating gives CSARTRGASEKLFF.

The sample holds many counts of this clonotype. CDR3 coding DNA: TGTGCCAGCAGCCAAGATCTGGCGGGGCCCCAAGAGACCCAGTACTTC. This translates into CASSQDLAGPQETQYF. This rearrangement joins TRBV3-1 to TRBJ2-5; D might be TRBD2 (6 bases). Looked up from germline, CDR1 is LGHDT and CDR2 is YNNKEL (reference sequence). The length of the CDR3 is 16 residues. The V end was cut by 0 bases, the J end by 1 base, with 12 bases between.

This clonotype was found a few times. This chain joins TRBV19 and TRBJ1-4; maybe TRBD1 (5 bases). Germline loops: CDR1 LNHDA, CDR2 SQIVND (reference sequence). V lost 7 bases to trimming and J lost 0 bases, with 15 bases between them. This CDR3 region has 16 residues. Here the CDR3 reads CASMVDQGATNEKLFF. Here the CDR3 DNA reads TGTGCCAGTATGGTGGATCAGGGTGCAACTAATGAAAAACTGTTTTTT.

The rearrangement links TRBV5-5 to TRBJ2-7; the match to TRBD2 covers 14 bases. This CDR3 has 15 residues. In germline, CDR1 is SGHKS, CDR2 YYEKEE (reference sequence). The V and J ends lost 4 bases and 0 bases, in that order; junction bases with no gene match: 0. The CDR3 DNA reads TGTGCCAGCAGCGGGACTAGCGGGGGCTCCTACGAGCAGTACTTC. This encodes CASSGTSGGSYEQYF.

The V call is TRBV4-1, the J call TRBJ2-1; 8 nucleotides align to TRBD1. The CDR3 spans 19 residues. With V trimmed by 0 bases and J by 3 bases, 13 bases remained unmatched. CDR1 MGHRA and CDR2 YSYEKL come from the germline V gene. The CDR3 region has the DNA TGCGCCAGCAGCCAAGATAGTCTTCCAGGGGGCTTTTTCTACAATGAGCAGTTCTTC. This gives the protein CASSQDSLPGGFFYNEQFF.

This clonotype was found a few times. A much larger clone lies one base from this, so it may be a read error. V is TRBV2 and J is TRBJ1-5, with D possibly matching TRBD1 (5 bases). Germline V gene lookup returns CDR1 SNHLY and CDR2 FYNNEI. This CDR3 has 15 residues. Trimming removed 6 bases at V and 5 bases at J, with 17 bases between. The CDR3 region has the DNA TGTGCCAGCAGCCTGGACGGGGGAGGCCATCAGCCCCAGCATTTT. Its protein is CASSLDGGGHQPQHF.

This clonotype was seen ten or more times. This sequence joins TRBV3-1 and TRBJ1-1; D might be TRBD1 (5 bases). There are 14 residues in the CDR3. The V and J ends lost 3 bases and 1 base respectively, with 9 bases between them. The germline V gene encodes CDR1 LGHDT and CDR2 YNNKEL (reference sequence). This chain's CDR3 is CASSHRRGNTEAFF. CDR3 sequence (DNA): TGTGCCAGCAGCCACCGGAGGGGGAACACTGAAGCTTTCTTT.

This clonotype was seen a handful of times. This chain uses TRBV27 with TRBJ2-1; either TRBD1 or TRBD2 may supply D (6 bases each). Looked up from germline, CDR1 is MNHEY and CDR2 is SMNVEV (reference sequence). The CDR3 sequence is 14 residues long. V lost 6 bases and J lost 5, with 14 bases in between. This chain's CDR3 is CASRVGGINNEQFF. CDR3 nucleotides: TGTGCCAGCAGGGTCGGGGGCATAAACAATGAGCAGTTCTTC.

This clonotype was counted once. This sequence may be a read error, since a much larger clone differs from it by one base. This rearrangement joins TRBV7-9 to TRBJ2-5; tentative D call: TRBD2 (7 bases). There are 14 residues in the CDR3. Trimming removed 4 bases from V and 4 bases from J, with 13 bases in between. Germline loops: CDR1 SEHNR, CDR2 FQNEAQ (reference sequence). In nucleotides, the CDR3 is TGTGCCAGCAGCTCGAGGAGGGGGGGAGAGACCCAGTACTTC. Translated: CASSSRRGGETQYF.

V gene TRBV20-1 combines with J gene TRBJ2-7; D is perhaps TRBD1 or TRBD2 (5 bases each). Trimming shortened V by 2 bases and J by 7 bases, and 15 bases separated the two germline ends. CDR3 length: 13 residues. CDR1 and CDR2 (germline): DFQATT, SNEGSKA (reference sequence). CDR3 region: CSARSPGPGEQYF. CDR3 bases: TGCAGTGCTAGAAGCCCGGGGCCAGGGGAGCAGTACTTC.

In its sample, this clonotype was seen a few times. The chain is built from TRBV7-2 and TRBJ1-1; a weak D match, TRBD1 (6 bases). The CDR3 is 13 amino acids. Germline CDR1 reads SGHTA; CDR2 reads FQGNSA. V shed 2 bases and J shed 8 bases, with 12 bases lying between them. This chain's CDR3 is CASSLFPGAEAFF. The DNA of the CDR3 is TGTGCCAGCAGCTTATTCCCGGGGGCGGAAGCTTTCTTT.

This clonotype was observed a handful of times. The chain employs TRBV20-1 and TRBJ2-7, with D possibly matching TRBD2 (5 bases). Germline lookup yields CDR1 DFQATT and CDR2 SNEGSKA (reference sequence). The CDR3 contains 11 residues. Here the CDR3 reads CSAGFSYEQYF. The DNA for the CDR3 is TGCAGCGCGGGCTTCTCCTACGAGCAGTACTTC.

The rearrangement uses TRBV6-1 and TRBJ2-5; D call uncertain. V was shortened by 7 bases and J by 4 bases, with 19 bases between the two germline ends. CDR1 is MNHNS, CDR2 SASEGT, per germline. The CDR3 extends over 15 amino acids. CDR3 amino acids: CASTRPGVGGETQYF. The CDR3 DNA reads TGTGCCAGCACCCGGCCTGGAGTAGGCGGAGAGACCCAGTACTTC.

This rearrangement joins TRBV12-3 or TRBV12-4 to TRBJ2-3; unclear D gene. Between the trimmed V and J ends, which lost 3 bases and 0 bases, there was a span of 7 bases. CDR3 length: 14 residues. The CDR3 loop is CASSFQVSTDTQYF. The CDR3 DNA reads as TGTGCCAGCAGTTTCCAGGTTAGCACAGATACGCAGTATTTT.

This clonotype has at least ten counts. The J gene is TRBJ1-5, the V gene TRBV9, with D unresolved. Deletions cut 0 bases from V and 4 bases from J, with 11 bases between. This CDR3 has 15 amino acids. Looked up from germline, CDR1 is SGDLS and CDR2 is YYNGEE. This CDR3 reads CASSVDSGANQPQHF. The CDR3 region has the DNA TGTGCCAGCAGCGTAGACTCAGGTGCAAATCAGCCCCAGCATTTT.

In this sample, this clonotype turned up many times. V and J are TRBV5-1 and TRBJ1-1; TRBD1 matches at 7 bases. V gave up 2 bases and J gave up 0 bases; unmatched junction bases: 7. This CDR3 is 16 amino acids long. Looked up from germline, CDR1 is SGHRS and CDR2 is YFSETQ. CDR3 protein: CASSFRQGGMNTEAFF. CDR3 bases: TGCGCCAGCAGCTTCCGACAGGGAGGGATGAACACTGAAGCTTTCTTT.

This clonotype was counted at least ten times. The gene calls are TRBV20-1 and TRBJ2-1; D unclear. The CDR3 has 15 residues. The V end was cut by 0 bases, the J end by 3 bases, with 12 bases between. Germline V gene lookup returns CDR1 DFQATT and CDR2 SNEGSKA (reference sequence). CDR3 DNA sequence: TGCAGTGCTAGAGATCAGTCATGGAGCTACAATGAGCAGTTCTTC. Translating it yields CSARDQSWSYNEQFF.

In this sample, this clonotype turned up many times. The CDR3 sequence is CASGWEGNTGELFF. CDR3 coding DNA: TGTGCCAGCGGATGGGAGGGCAACACCGGGGAGCTGTTTTTT. The J gene is TRBJ2-2, the V gene TRBV2; 7 bases are shared with TRBD2. V lost 8 bases, J lost 2 bases, and 5 bases stayed unmatched. This CDR3 contains 14 residues. CDR1 and CDR2 (germline): SNHLY, FYNNEI.

V gene TRBV11-2 combines with J gene TRBJ2-5; the D gene is possibly TRBD2 (6 bases). Trimming removed 6 bases from V and 4 bases from J, with 18 bases in between. The CDR3 has 15 amino acids. Germline V CDR1 and CDR2: SGHAT, FQNNGV. The CDR3 is CASSYGPGARETQYF. Written as DNA, the CDR3 is TGTGCCAGCAGTTACGGGCCGGGAGCCCGAGAGACCCAGTACTTC.

This clonotype was counted only a few times. The rearrangement joins TRBV7-3 to TRBJ2-2; D is possibly TRBD2 (5 bases). The CDR3 has 16 residues. With 0 bases removed from V and 6 bases from J, the gap between germline ends came to 14 bases. Germline V gene sequence: CDR1 SGHTA, CDR2 FQGTGA. CDR3 bases: TGTGCCAGCAGCTTAACGGGTGCTAGCAACCCCGGGGAGCTGTTTTTT. Its protein product is CASSLTGASNPGELFF.

This clonotype was seen at least ten times. The J gene is TRBJ2-5, the V gene TRBV12-3 or TRBV12-4, with a tentative D call TRBD1 (8 bases). V lost 6 bases to trimming and J lost 5 bases, with 13 bases between them. The CDR3 is 13 amino acids. CDR3 amino acids: CASRLQGGETQYF. DNA for the CDR3: TGTGCCAGCAGGCTACAGGGGGGGGAGACCCAGTACTTC.

This clonotype has only a few counts. The chain has TRBV5-1 and TRBJ1-4; unclear D gene. The CDR3 has 15 amino acids. The germline gives CDR1 SGHRS, CDR2 YFSETQ. V was shortened by 1 base and J by 8 bases, with 15 bases between the two germline ends. The CDR3, as DNA: TGCGCCAGCAGCTTGATGGGCGGGGATGGCGAAAAACTGTTTTTT. Translated: CASSLMGGDGEKLFF.

This clonotype was counted at least ten times. The V call is TRBV19, the J call TRBJ2-3; 8 bases line up with TRBD1. After removal of 6 bases from V and 2 bases from J, the junction contained 7 bases not matched to a gene. This CDR3 contains 15 residues. Germline CDR1 reads LNHDA; CDR2 reads SQIVND (reference sequence). This CDR3 reads CASRSGTGDTDTQYF. As DNA, the CDR3 is TGTGCCAGTAGATCCGGGACAGGTGACACAGATACGCAGTATTTT.

About this clonotype: Its ends do not fully match the called genes, so a read error is possible. The chain links TRBV5-1 to TRBJ2-7, with 10 bases identical to TRBD1. The CDR3 spans 16 residues. In germline, CDR1 is SGHRS, CDR2 YFSETQ. The CDR3 region is CASSLQTGTGVYEQYF. In nucleotides, the CDR3 is TGTGCCAGCAGCTTGCAGACCGGGACAGGGGTTTACGAGCAGTACTTC.

The V and J genes are TRBV29-1 and TRBJ1-1; D gene ambiguous. Germline V gives CDR1 SQVTM, CDR2 ANQGSEA. Trimming removed 3 bases from V and 10 bases from J, with 18 bases in between. The CDR3 covers 13 residues. The CDR3 spells CSVDDGVAVGAFF. CDR3 in DNA: TGCAGCGTTGATGATGGGGTGGCGGTGGGAGCTTTCTTT.

This clonotype was seen repeatedly, ten times or more. The chain has TRBV2 and TRBJ2-7, with a weak D call TRBD2 (7 bases). The CDR3 is 14 amino acids. Germline assignment: CDR1 SNHLY and CDR2 FYNNEI. Trimming cost V 3 bases and J 2 bases, with 11 bases left between them. CDR3 nucleotides: TGTGCCAGCAGTGACAGGGGACTAACCTACGAGCAGTACTTC. Translating it yields CASSDRGLTYEQYF.